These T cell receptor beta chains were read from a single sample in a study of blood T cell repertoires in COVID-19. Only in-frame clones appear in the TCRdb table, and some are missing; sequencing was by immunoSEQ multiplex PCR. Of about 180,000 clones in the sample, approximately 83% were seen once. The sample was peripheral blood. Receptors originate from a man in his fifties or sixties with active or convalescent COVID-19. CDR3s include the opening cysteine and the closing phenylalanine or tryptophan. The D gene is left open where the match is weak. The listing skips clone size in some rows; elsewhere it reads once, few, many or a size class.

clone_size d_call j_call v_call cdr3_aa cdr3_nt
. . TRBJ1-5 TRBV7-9 CASSRVSNQPQHF TGTGCCAGCAGCCGGGTTAGCAATCAGCCCCAGCATTTT
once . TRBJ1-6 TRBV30 CADAGVIPSPLHF TGTGCCGATGCGGGGGTAATCCCTTCACCCCTCCACTTT
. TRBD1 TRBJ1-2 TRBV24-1 CATSDLGGQSYGYTF TGTGCCACCAGTGATTTAGGGGGACAGTCCTATGGCTACACCTTC
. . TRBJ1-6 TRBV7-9 CASSPAEGSYNSPLHF TGTGCCAGCAGCCCCGCGGAGGGCTCCTATAATTCACCCCTCCACTTT
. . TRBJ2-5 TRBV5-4 CASSLARQGETQYF TGTGCCAGCAGCTTGGCCCGGCAGGGTGAGACCCAGTACTTC
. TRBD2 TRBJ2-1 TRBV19 CASSLLTSDYNEQFF TGTGCCAGTAGTCTTTTGACTAGCGACTACAATGAGCAGTTCTTC
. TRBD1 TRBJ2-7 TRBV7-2 CASSTGTGRSYEQYF TGTGCCAGCAGCACCGGGACAGGGCGCTCCTACGAGCAGTACTTC
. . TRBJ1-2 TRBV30 CAWSLQQANGYTF TGTGCCTGGAGTCTTCAACAGGCTAATGGCTACACCTTC
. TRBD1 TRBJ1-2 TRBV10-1 CARTGVKTDYGYTF TGCGCCAGGACAGGGGTGAAGACTGACTATGGCTACACCTTC
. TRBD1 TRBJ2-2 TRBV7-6 CASSLERTGITGELFF TGTGCCAGCAGCTTAGAAAGGACAGGGATCACCGGGGAGCTGTTTTTT
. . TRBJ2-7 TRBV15 CATSRDPGTSRAYEQYF TGTGCCACCAGCAGAGATCCCGGGACATCAAGGGCTTATGAGCAGTACTTC
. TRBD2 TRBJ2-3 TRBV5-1 CASSLASGTTDTQYF TGCGCCAGCAGCTTGGCTAGCGGGACCACAGATACGCAGTATTTT
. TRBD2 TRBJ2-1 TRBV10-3 CAIGDSGRRAEQFF TGTGCCATCGGGGATAGCGGGAGGAGGGCTGAGCAGTTCTTC
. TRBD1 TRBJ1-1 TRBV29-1 CSVVRGDRERNTEAFF TGCAGCGTTGTGAGGGGTGACAGGGAACGGAACACTGAAGCTTTCTTT
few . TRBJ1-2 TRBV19 CASSTAGGEQFYGYTF TGTGCCAGTAGTACGGCGGGGGGAGAGCAGTTCTATGGCTACACCTTC
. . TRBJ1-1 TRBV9 CASSPPGQRITEAFF TGTGCCAGCAGCCCCCCCGGACAGAGGATCACTGAAGCTTTCTTT
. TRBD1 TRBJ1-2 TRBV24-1 CATSDWTGEGNYGYTF TGTGCCACCAGTGATTGGACAGGGGAAGGGAACTATGGCTACACCTTC
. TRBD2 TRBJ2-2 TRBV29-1 CSVRGPLWEGTGELFF TGCAGCGTTAGGGGACCCCTTTGGGAGGGCACCGGGGAGCTGTTTTTT
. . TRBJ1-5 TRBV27 CASSRLATDNQPQHF TGTGCCAGCTCCCGGCTCGCGACAGACAATCAGCCCCAGCATTTT
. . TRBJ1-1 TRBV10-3 CAISGGLTEAFF TGTGCCATCAGTGGAGGTCTAACTGAAGCTTTCTTT
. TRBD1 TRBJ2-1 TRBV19 CASSIFSTGGYNEQFF TGTGCCAGTAGTATTTTTTCGACAGGGGGTTACAATGAGCAGTTCTTC
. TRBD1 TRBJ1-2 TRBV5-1 CASSGQGGQDYGYTF TGCGCCAGCAGCGGACAGGGGGGCCAGGACTATGGCTACACCTTC
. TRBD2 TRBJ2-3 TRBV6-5 CASSYGVAGDGTQYF TGTGCCAGCAGTTACGGGGTAGCGGGAGACGGTACGCAGTATTTT
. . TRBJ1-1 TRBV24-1 CATSDPRYGAFF TGTGCCACCAGTGACCCCAGATACGGGGCTTTCTTT
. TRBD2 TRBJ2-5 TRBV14 CASSQGSGNGETQYF TGTGCCAGCAGCCAAGGTAGCGGGAACGGGGAGACCCAGTACTTC
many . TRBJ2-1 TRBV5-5 CASSLELRDNEQFF TGTGCCAGCAGCTTGGAGTTACGAGACAATGAGCAGTTCTTC
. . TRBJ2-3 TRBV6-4 CASSGQSGDTQYF TGTGCCAGCAGCGGACAGAGCGGGGACACGCAGTATTTT
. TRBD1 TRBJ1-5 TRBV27 CASSLGTGPMGNQPQHF TGTGCCAGCAGTTTGGGGACAGGGCCCATGGGCAATCAGCCCCAGCATTTT
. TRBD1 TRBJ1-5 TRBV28 CASSVDRRFNQPQHF TGTGCCAGCAGTGTGGACAGGAGATTCAATCAGCCCCAGCATTTT
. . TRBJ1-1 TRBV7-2 CASSSDTNTEAFF TGTGCCAGCAGCTCAGACACCAACACTGAAGCTTTCTTT
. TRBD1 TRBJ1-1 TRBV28 CASSAGGLGTEAFF TGTGCCAGCAGTGCAGGGGGCTTGGGCACTGAAGCTTTCTTT
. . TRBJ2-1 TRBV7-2 CASSSQKSYNEQFF TGTGCCAGCAGCTCGCAGAAGTCCTACAATGAGCAGTTCTTC
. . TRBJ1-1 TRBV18 CASSPPGRGGDTEAFF TGTGCCAGCTCACCACCGGGTAGAGGAGGAGACACTGAAGCTTTCTTT
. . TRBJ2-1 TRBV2 CASIGQEQFF TGTGCCAGCATTGGACAGGAGCAGTTCTTC
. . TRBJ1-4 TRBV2 CASSEGTTINEKLFF TGTGCCAGCAGTGAAGGGACAACGATTAATGAAAAACTGTTTTTT
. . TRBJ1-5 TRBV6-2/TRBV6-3 CASSRTVGNQPQHF TGTGCCAGCAGCCGGACAGTGGGAAATCAGCCCCAGCATTTT
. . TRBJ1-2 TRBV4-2 CASSQDSSPGGYTF TGTGCCAGCAGCCAAGATTCTAGTCCTGGGGGCTACACCTTC
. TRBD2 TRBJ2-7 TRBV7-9 CASSLAPSGGYEQYF TGTGCCAGCAGCTTAGCGCCCAGCGGGGGCTACGAGCAGTACTTC
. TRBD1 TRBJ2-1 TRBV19 CASNPGQGGSYNEQFF TGTGCCAGTAATCCGGGACAGGGGGGCTCCTACAATGAGCAGTTCTTC
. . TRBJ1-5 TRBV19 CASSIVRDQPQHF TGTGCCAGTAGTATAGTCAGGGATCAGCCCCAGCATTTT
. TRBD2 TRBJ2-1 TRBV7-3 CASRVRGSGGNEQFF TGTGCCAGCAGGGTGCGCGGGAGCGGTGGAAATGAGCAGTTCTTC
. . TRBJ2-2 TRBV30 CAWSGRFWGETGELFF TGTGCCTGGAGTGGTCGGTTCTGGGGGGAGACCGGGGAGCTGTTTTTT
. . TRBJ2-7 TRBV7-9 CASSLGQGSSYEQYF TGTGCCAGCAGCCTGGGACAAGGAAGCTCCTACGAGCAGTACTTC